Each of the 19 T cell receptor beta chains below was sequenced from the same sample in a study of T-cell reconstitution after alpha-beta-depleted transplantation in children. Unique molecular identifiers were incorporated during preparation of the TCRbeta library. TCRdb recomputed calls from the PCR reads with MiXCR, one row per CDR3 protein. The sample contains roughly 250,000 distinct CDR3 sequences, under 9.5% of which appear only once. Here the sequenced sample was PBMCs, mostly from graft donor cells, taken 180 days after TCRalphabeta/CD19-depleted stem cell transplant. Receptors originate from a male patient between 5 and 17 years old who had a stem cell transplant for acute lymphoblastic leukemia, so the T cells may come from the graft donor.

Ten or more counts support this clonotype. V usage is TRBV20-1 and J usage is TRBJ2-2, with 9 bases identical to TRBD1. V shed 1 base and J 1 base; nucleotides not matched to a gene: 1. Germline values: CDR1 DFQATT, CDR2 SNEGSKA (reference sequence). CDR3 length: 15 residues. Written as DNA, the CDR3 is TGCAGTGCTAGAGGACAGGGGGGGAACACCGGGGAGCTGTTTTTT. This encodes CSARGQGGNTGELFF.

A remark on this clonotype: A read error may explain this, as a much larger clone is one base away. This chain uses TRBV4-2 with TRBJ2-2; 9 positions agree with TRBD1. V lost 3 bases to trimming and J lost 5 bases; unmatched junction nucleotides: 7. Germline CDR1 reads LGHNA; CDR2 reads YNFKEQ. The CDR3 spans 16 residues. The CDR3 region is CASSHESGQGTGELFF. Here the CDR3 DNA reads TGTGCCAGCAGCCATGAATCAGGACAGGGGACCGGGGAGCTGTTTTTT.

V gene TRBV10-2 combines with J gene TRBJ2-1; 11 bases agree with TRBD2. With V trimmed by 6 bases and J by 6 bases, 7 bases remained unmatched. From germline, CDR1 is WSHSY and CDR2 SAAADI. CDR3 size: 15 residues. The CDR3: CASRGGLAASNEQFF. DNA of the CDR3: TGCGCCAGCAGGGGGGGACTAGCGGCTTCCAATGAGCAGTTCTTC.

This clonotype was detected ten times or more. The V call is TRBV3-1, the J call TRBJ2-1; perhaps D is TRBD1 or TRBD2 (5 bases each). V gave up 0 bases and J gave up 6 bases, with 15 bases separating them. The CDR3 length is 16 residues. Per the germline V gene, CDR1 is LGHDT and CDR2 is YNNKEL (reference sequence). This CDR3 reads CASSQDTGLGPNEQFF. CDR3 DNA: TGTGCCAGCAGCCAAGATACAGGACTGGGTCCCAATGAGCAGTTCTTC.

This clonotype was observed at least ten times. This chain links TRBV5-1 with TRBJ2-1; tentatively, D is TRBD2 (7 bases). Trimming removed 6 bases at V and 5 bases at J, with 18 bases between. The CDR3 runs 15 residues. Germline values: CDR1 SGHRS, CDR2 YFSETQ. Here the CDR3 reads CASTWAGARDNEQFF. The CDR3, as DNA: TGCGCCAGCACCTGGGCGGGGGCGAGGGACAATGAGCAGTTCTTC. Full variable domain (outside the CDR3, taken from reference TRBV5-1 and TRBJ2-1): KAGVTQTPRYLIKTRGQQVTLSCSPISGHRSVSWYQQTPGQGLQFLFEYFSETQRNKGNFPGRFSGRQFSNSRSEMNVSTLELGDSALYLCASTWAGARDNEQFFGPGTRLTVL.

This clonotype was counted at least ten times. The rearrangement joins TRBV10-3 to TRBJ1-1, with unresolved D. Deletions cut 3 bases from V and 0 bases from J, with 5 bases between. Per the germline V gene, CDR1 is ENHRY and CDR2 is SYGVKD. The CDR3 has 13 residues. CDR3 DNA sequence: TGTGCCATCAGTGACATCATGAACACTGAAGCTTTCTTT. Amino acid sequence: CAISDIMNTEAFF.

This clonotype turned up a few times. This chain links TRBV18 with TRBJ2-3, with 11 positions matching TRBD2. From germline, CDR1 is KGHSH and CDR2 LQKENI. J lost 6 bases, V lost 3 bases, and 8 bases had no gene match. The CDR3 has 16 amino acids. CDR3 nucleotide sequence: TGTGCCAGCTCACCGAGTCTAGCGGGAGGAGTGGATACGCAGTATTTT. This translates into CASSPSLAGGVDTQYF.

This clonotype was picked up many times. The J gene is TRBJ1-1, the V gene TRBV9, with no clear D. CDR3 length equals 15 residues. V was shortened by 0 bases and J by 3 bases, with 12 bases between the two germline ends. CDR1 and CDR2 (germline): SGDLS, YYNGEE. This CDR3 is CASSVGGRSDTEAFF. The CDR3 DNA sequence: TGTGCCAGCAGCGTAGGAGGGCGATCGGACACTGAAGCTTTCTTT.

This clonotype was seen ten or more times. The DNA for the CDR3 is TGCGCCAGCAGCCAAGCGGACTGGTCCTATAATTCACCCCTCCACTTT. Its translation: CASSQADWSYNSPLHF. This chain links TRBV4-3 with TRBJ1-6; D is undetermined. CDR1 LGHNA and CDR2 YSLEER come from the germline V gene. Trimming removed 1 base from V and 1 base from J, with 8 bases in between. The length of the CDR3 is 16 residues.

In this sample, this clonotype turned up many times. This chain links TRBV20-1 with TRBJ2-7; D remains unclear. V dropped 3 bases and J dropped 6 bases, with 6 bases sitting between them. This CDR3 has 10 residues. Germline V gene sequence: CDR1 DFQATT, CDR2 SNEGSKA (reference sequence). This CDR3 reads CSASWGEQYF. CDR3 in DNA: TGCAGTGCTAGTTGGGGCGAGCAGTACTTC.

There are many counts of this clonotype. The rearrangement uses TRBV3-1 and TRBJ1-3; D is perhaps TRBD1 (5 bases). Trimming removed 2 bases from V and 0 bases from J, with 14 bases in between. This CDR3 region has 17 residues. Germline CDR1 LGHDT, CDR2 YNNKEL (reference sequence). The CDR3: CASSQITGRNSGNTIYF. DNA of the CDR3: TGTGCCAGCAGCCAAATTACAGGACGGAACTCTGGAAACACCATATATTTT.

Only a few counts were recorded for this clonotype. The chain carries TRBV7-2 and TRBJ1-6, with D possibly TRBD1 on 5 matching bases. Trimming removed 4 bases from V and 3 bases from J, with 7 bases in between. The CDR3 length is 14 residues. The germline V gene encodes CDR1 SGHTA and CDR2 FQGNSA. The CDR3 DNA reads as TGTGCCAGCAGCTCTGGACACTATAATTCACCCCTCCACTTT. Amino acid sequence: CASSSGHYNSPLHF. Full variable domain (outside the CDR3, taken from reference TRBV7-2 and TRBJ1-6): GAGVSQSPSNKVTEKGKDVELRCDPISGHTALYWYRQSLGQGLEFLIYFQGNSAPDKSGLPSDRFSAERTGGSVSTLTIQRTQQEDSAVYLCASSSGHYNSPLHFGNGTRLTVT.

The chain links TRBV7-9 to TRBJ1-4; D perhaps matches TRBD1 (5 bases). Deletions cut 7 bases from V and 7 bases from J, with 19 bases between. CDR3 length equals 15 residues. Germline lookup yields CDR1 SEHNR and CDR2 FQNEAQ (reference sequence). The CDR3 region is CASTLGRGIGEKLFF. The CDR3 nucleotides are TGTGCCAGCACCCTAGGGAGGGGCATCGGTGAAAAACTGTTTTTT.

There are many counts of this clonotype. The V gene is TRBV12-3 or TRBV12-4, the J gene TRBJ2-4; TRBD2 is a possible D gene (5 bases). The CDR3 consists of 13 residues. Trimming removed 3 bases at V and 3 bases at J, with 6 bases between. This CDR3 reads CASSFRDKNIQYF. DNA for the CDR3: TGTGCCAGCAGTTTCCGGGACAAAAACATTCAGTACTTC.

This clonotype was detected a few times. The chain combines TRBV20-1 with TRBJ1-1, with TRBD1 matching over 9 bases. The CDR3 runs 15 residues. Looked up from germline, CDR1 is DFQATT and CDR2 is SNEGSKA (reference sequence). J was trimmed by 0 bases and V by 3 bases; bases with no gene match: 5. The CDR3 DNA reads as TGCAGTGCTAGGGGACAGGGATGGATGAACACTGAAGCTTTCTTT. It translates to CSARGQGWMNTEAFF.

This clonotype was counted at least ten times. V is TRBV29-1 and J is TRBJ1-2; possibly TRBD1 for D (6 bases). Germline CDR1 and CDR2: SQVTM and ANQGSEA. V lost 6 bases and J 2 bases, leaving 16 bases between the germline ends. This CDR3 has 14 amino acids. In DNA form, the CDR3 reads TGCAGCGTCTATTCGGACAGCCCCAACTATGGCTACACCTTC. The encoded protein is CSVYSDSPNYGYTF.

This clonotype occurred a few times. The CDR3 reads CASSLESQGGEKLFF. In DNA form, the CDR3 reads TGTGCCAGCAGCTTAGAAAGTCAGGGTGGAGAAAAACTGTTTTTT. V and J are TRBV7-8 and TRBJ1-4; TRBD1 is a possible D gene (5 bases). The CDR3 loop spans 15 amino acids. Trimming pared 1 base from V and 8 bases from J, leaving 14 bases between. Germline CDR1 reads SGHVS; CDR2 reads FQNEAQ.

This clonotype has ten or more counts. In DNA form, the CDR3 reads TGTGCCAGCTCACCCCTGGCAACCTCTAAGTCAAATAATTCACCCCTCCACTTT. Encoded protein: CASSPLATSKSNNSPLHF. V usage is TRBV18 and J usage is TRBJ1-6; no clear D gene. CDR3 size: 18 residues. Germline V CDR1 and CDR2: KGHSH, LQKENI. Trimming shortened V by 3 bases and J by 5 bases, and 20 bases separated the two germline ends.

This clonotype was recorded at least ten times. This chain joins TRBV10-3 and TRBJ2-3; weak D call: TRBD1 (5 bases). The CDR3 runs 14 residues. V was cut by 2 bases and J by 2 bases, with 8 bases left in between. Germline CDR1 and CDR2: ENHRY and SYGVKD. The CDR3 nucleotides are TGTGCCATCAGTGAGCAGGACAACACAGATACGCAGTATTTT. Its translation: CAISEQDNTDTQYF.